Below, 19 T cell receptor beta chains from the same sample are listed, as sequenced in a study of cytomegalovirus exposure and HLA in healthy donors. Vbeta (60) and Jbeta (13) primers were used in the PCR. Here immunoSEQ multiplex PCR was the method, and the copy in TCRdb shows in-frame clones only, minus some. The sample contains approximately 88,000 clones, roughly 80% of which appear only once. Sample: PBMCs. Receptors were obtained from a man aged 25-40 years in good health and CMV-seronegative.

The chain couples TRBV4-1 to TRBJ2-6, with TRBD1 matching over 8 bases. The length of the CDR3 is 17 residues. Germline V gives CDR1 MGHRA, CDR2 YSYEKL. Trimming at V came to 0 bases and at J to 2 bases, leaving 3 bases not matched to a gene. In DNA, the CDR3 is TGCGCCAGCAGCCAAGAGCAGGGGGCGACTGGGGCCAACGTCCTGACTTTC. Its protein product is CASSQEQGATGANVLTF.

The chain links TRBV4-1 to TRBJ1-4; possible D gene TRBD1, 5 bases. V was shortened by 0 bases and J by 7 bases, with 15 bases between the two germline ends. Germline lookup yields CDR1 MGHRA and CDR2 YSYEKL. CDR3 length: 16 amino acids. CDR3 bases: TGCGCCAGCAGCCAAGAAGGGCAGGGATATGGTGAAAAACTGTTTTTT. Translating it yields CASSQEGQGYGEKLFF.

V and J are TRBV4-1 and TRBJ2-5; maybe TRBD1 (6 bases). Judging by the DNA end, TRBJ2-7 fits better; the J call may be wrong. Germline V gene lookup returns CDR1 MGHRA and CDR2 YSYEKL. This CDR3 has 16 residues. CDR3 amino acids: CASSQVGRGGSYEQYF. CDR3 coding DNA: TGCGCCAGCAGCCAAGTTGGCAGGGGTGGCTCCTACGAGCAGTACTTC.

The J gene is TRBJ2-5, the V gene TRBV30; possibly TRBD1 for D (5 bases). TRBJ2-7 matches the DNA end more closely, so the J call is doubtful. The germline V gene has CDR1 GTSNPN and CDR2 SVGIG (reference sequence). The CDR3 is 16 residues long. CDR3 nucleotides: TGTGCCTGGACGGCAAAACAGGAACAATTCGGCAACGAGCAGTACTTC. Translation gives CAWTAKQEQFGNEQYF.

The chain couples TRBV15 to TRBJ2-2; maybe TRBD1 (6 bases). The CDR3 is 15 residues long. Germline V lookup: CDR1 LNHNV, CDR2 YYDKDF (reference sequence). Trimming cost V 0 bases and J 5 bases, with 10 bases left between them. CDR3 region: CATSRDQGRTGELFF. In DNA, the CDR3 is TGTGCCACCAGCAGAGATCAGGGGCGGACCGGGGAGCTGTTTTTT. Combining the CDR3 with reference TRBV15 and TRBJ2-2 gives the whole variable domain DAMVIQNPRYQVTQFGKPVTLSCSQTLNHNVMYWYQQKSSQAPKLLFHYYDKDFNNEADTPDNFQSRRPNTSFCFLDIRSPGLGDTAMYLCATSRDQGRTGELFFGEGSRLTVL.

The count of this clone is one. The genes are TRBV19 and TRBJ2-7; D might be TRBD1 (6 bases). Germline V gene lookup returns CDR1 LNHDA and CDR2 SQIVND (reference sequence). V dropped 5 bases and J dropped 4 bases, with 18 bases sitting between them. The CDR3 contains 15 residues. The CDR3 nucleotides read TGTGCCAGTAGTCCCGCGACAGGCTTTTCTTACGAGCAGTACTTC. This gives the protein CASSPATGFSYEQYF. Supplemented by reference TRBV19 and TRBJ2-7, the full variable domain reads DGGITQSPKYLFRKEGQNVTLSCEQNLNHDAMYWYRQDPGQGLRLIYYSQIVNDFQKGDIAEGYSVSREKKESFPLTVTSAQKNPTAFYLCASSPATGFSYEQYFGPGTRLTVT.

On this clone itself: At one end the junction does not follow the germline gene, possibly because of a read error. The V and J genes are TRBV7-9 and TRBJ1-1; TRBD1 is a possible D gene (5 bases). Germline V gives CDR1 SEHNR, CDR2 FQNEAQ (reference sequence). This CDR3 has 15 residues. The CDR3 DNA reads TGTTCCAGCAGCGAAGACGGCAGGGCGAACACTGAAGCTTTCTTT. Residues: CSSSEDGRANTEAFF. Variable domain in full (rest from reference TRBV7-9 and TRBJ1-1): DTGVSQNPRHKITKRGQNVTFRCDPISEHNRLYWYRQTLGQGPEFLTYFQNEAQLEKSRLLSDRFSAERPKGSFSTLEIQRTEQGDSAMYLCSSSEDGRANTEAFFGQGTRLTVV.

The chain recombines TRBV7-9 with TRBJ1-3, with D unresolved. Trimming shortened V by 1 base and J by 0 bases, and 7 bases separated the two germline ends. The CDR3 extends over 15 amino acids. The germline V gene has CDR1 SEHNR and CDR2 FQNEAQ (reference sequence). CDR3 sequence: CASSLDPSSGNTIYF. The CDR3 nucleotides read TGTGCCAGCAGCTTAGACCCGAGCTCTGGAAACACCATATATTTT.

As for this clone: Other DNA sequences in this specimen translate into the identical CDR3. The V and J genes are TRBV7-9 and TRBJ2-7; TRBD2 might be the D (5 bases). The CDR3 consists of 13 residues. The ends were cut back, 5 bases at V and 7 bases at J, with 15 bases in the middle. Germline V gives CDR1 SEHNR, CDR2 FQNEAQ (reference sequence). CDR3 region: CASSLDLAREQYF. CDR3 coding DNA: TGTGCCAGCAGCCTAGATCTAGCTAGGGAGCAGTACTTC. Using reference TRBV7-9 and TRBJ2-7 for the parts outside the CDR3, the full variable domain is DTGVSQNPRHKITKRGQNVTFRCDPISEHNRLYWYRQTLGQGPEFLTYFQNEAQLEKSRLLSDRFSAERPKGSFSTLEIQRTEQGDSAMYLCASSLDLAREQYFGPGTRLTVT.

This rearrangement joins TRBV21-1 to TRBJ2-1; the D call TRBD1 from the table was never checked on the DNA. TRBV21-1 is a pseudogene locus. The length of the CDR3 is 18 residues. The CDR3 region is CASSCHLRGRAGNNEQFF. In DNA, the CDR3 is TGTGCCAGCAGCTGTCACTTGAGGGGGCGTGCCGGCAACAATGAGCAGTTCTTC.

V usage is TRBV5-6 and J usage is TRBJ2-5, with D possibly TRBD1 on 6 matching bases. The germline V gene encodes CDR1 SGHDT and CDR2 YYEEEE. V lost 4 bases and J lost 1, with 14 bases in between. The CDR3 consists of 15 residues. The CDR3 sequence is CASSASDRTQETQYF. The CDR3 region has the DNA TGTGCCAGCAGCGCGTCCGACAGGACCCAAGAGACCCAGTACTTC.

This chain uses TRBV5-4 with TRBJ1-2, with 7 nucleotides matching TRBD1. The germline V gene has CDR1 SGHNT and CDR2 YYREEE (reference sequence). Unmatched junction bases numbered 3, after V lost 0 bases and J lost 4 bases. CDR3 length equals 14 residues. The CDR3 region has the DNA TGTGCCAGCAGCTTGGGGACAGGATCCTATGGCTACACCTTC. Its protein is CASSLGTGSYGYTF. Full variable domain (rest looked up from reference TRBV5-4 and TRBJ1-2): ETGVTQSPTHLIKTRGQQVTLRCSSQSGHNTVSWYQQALGQGPQFIFQYYREEENGRGNFPPRFSGLQFPNYSSELNVNALELDDSALYLCASSLGTGSYGYTFGSGTRLTVV.

The chain couples TRBV6-1 to TRBJ2-3; 9 bases are shared with TRBD1. The CDR3 has 17 amino acids. Germline values: CDR1 MNHNS, CDR2 SASEGT. V shed 4 bases, J shed 2 bases, and the junction held 10 bases outside the gene matches. This CDR3 is CASSAGTGIGDTDTQYF. The CDR3 DNA reads as TGTGCCAGCAGTGCCGGGACAGGGATAGGGGACACAGATACGCAGTATTTT.

V is TRBV4-3 and J is TRBJ2-3, with 8 positions matching TRBD2. V was pared by 0 bases and J by 6 bases, with 8 bases of the junction left unmatched. Germline CDR1 LGHNA, CDR2 YSLEER. The CDR3 has 16 amino acids. The CDR3 DNA follows: TGCGCCAGCAGCCAAGATCTAGCGGGCCTGGGTGATACGCAGTATTTT. This encodes CASSQDLAGLGDTQYF.

This clone has just one count. The gene calls are TRBV5-5 and TRBJ2-7; 12 nucleotides align to TRBD2. The CDR3 sequence is 16 residues long. Germline CDR1 SGHKS, CDR2 YYEKEE (reference sequence). Trimming at V came to 4 bases and at J to 0 bases, leaving 5 bases not matched to a gene. The CDR3 nucleotides are TGTGCCAGCAGCGCCGGACTAGCGGGAAACTCCTACGAGCAGTACTTC. Protein product: CASSAGLAGNSYEQYF.

The genes are TRBV23-1 and TRBJ1-4; TRBD1 matches at 9 bases. TRBV23-1 has ORF status, its function being uncertain. The CDR3 extends over 15 amino acids. With V trimmed by 2 bases and J by 4 bases, 2 bases remained unmatched. CDR3 protein: CASSQGDRVNEKLFF. The DNA for the CDR3 is TGCGCCAGCAGTCAAGGGGACAGGGTTAATGAAAAACTGTTTTTT.

V is TRBV6-1 and J is TRBJ1-1, with TRBD1 as a possible D gene (6 bases). Trimming took off 2 bases at V and 7 bases at J, with 17 bases between the two ends. This CDR3 has 15 residues. From germline, CDR1 is MNHNS and CDR2 SASEGT. In nucleotides, the CDR3 is TGTGCCAGCAGTGAAATATGGGGGCCCCGGGATGAAGCTTTCTTT. Its translation is CASSEIWGPRDEAFF.

On this clone itself: The sample holds other DNA sequences that translate to the same CDR3. V usage is TRBV5-4 and J usage is TRBJ1-2; 7 bases map to TRBD1. V dropped 0 bases and J dropped 4; count of bases not matched to a gene: 0. The CDR3 length is 13 residues. CDR1 and CDR2 from the germline V gene are SGHNT and YYREEE (reference sequence). The CDR3 loop is CASSLAGGYGYTF. As DNA, the CDR3 is TGTGCCAGCAGCTTGGCAGGGGGCTATGGCTACACCTTC.

The V gene is TRBV19, the J gene TRBJ1-1; D is unclear. Germline V lookup: CDR1 LNHDA, CDR2 SQIVND (reference sequence). CDR3 length: 15 amino acids. The V gene lost 3 bases and the J gene lost 3 bases, with 14 bases spanning the gap. CDR3 loop: CASSISFRGDTEAFF. The CDR3 nucleotides are TGTGCCAGTAGTATCAGTTTCCGGGGAGACACTGAAGCTTTCTTT. The full variable domain, completed using reference TRBV19 and TRBJ1-1, is DGGITQSPKYLFRKEGQNVTLSCEQNLNHDAMYWYRQDPGQGLRLIYYSQIVNDFQKGDIAEGYSVSREKKESFPLTVTSAQKNPTAFYLCASSISFRGDTEAFFGQGTRLTVV.